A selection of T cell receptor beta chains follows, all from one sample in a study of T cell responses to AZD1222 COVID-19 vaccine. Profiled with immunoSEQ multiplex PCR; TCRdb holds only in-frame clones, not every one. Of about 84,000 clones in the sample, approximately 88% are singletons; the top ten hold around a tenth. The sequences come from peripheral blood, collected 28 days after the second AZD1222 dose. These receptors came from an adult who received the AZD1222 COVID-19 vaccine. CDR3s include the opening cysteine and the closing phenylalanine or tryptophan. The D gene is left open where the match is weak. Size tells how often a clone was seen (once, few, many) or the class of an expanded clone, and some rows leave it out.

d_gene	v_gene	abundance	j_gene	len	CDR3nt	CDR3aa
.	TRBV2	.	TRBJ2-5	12	TGTGCCAGCAGTGCCTACCAAGAGACCCAGTACTTC	CASSAYQETQYF
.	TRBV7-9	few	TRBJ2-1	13	TGTGCCAGCAGCCAGCTTTCCTACAATGAGCAGTTCTTC	CASSQLSYNEQFF
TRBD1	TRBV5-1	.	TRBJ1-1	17	TGCGCCAGCAGCTTGGTTGCAGGGGGTGTGGGGAACACTGAAGCTTTCTTT	CASSLVAGGVGNTEAFF
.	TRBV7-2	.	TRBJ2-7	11	TGTGCCAGCAGCCTGGGGGACGAGCAGTACTTC	CASSLGDEQYF
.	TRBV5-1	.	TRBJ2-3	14	TGCGCCAGCAGCTTAAGTCCCCGGATAGATACGCAGTATTTT	CASSLSPRIDTQYF
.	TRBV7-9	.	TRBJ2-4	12	TGTGCCAGCAGCTTAAGGGTTGACATTCAGTACTTC	CASSLRVDIQYF
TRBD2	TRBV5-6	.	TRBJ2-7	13	TGTGCCAGCGCGGGAGGGGGGCCCTACGAGCAGTACTTC	CASAGGGPYEQYF
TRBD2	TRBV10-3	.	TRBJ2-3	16	TGTGCCATCAGTGATATGAGCGGGGGGGCTTCAGATACGCAGTATTTT	CAISDMSGGASDTQYF
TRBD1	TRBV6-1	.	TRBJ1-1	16	TGTGCCAGCAGTGGCAGGGACAGACTCATGAACACTGAAGCTTTCTTT	CASSGRDRLMNTEAFF
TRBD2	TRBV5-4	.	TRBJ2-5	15	TGTGCCGGTCACAATAGCGGGGGGGCAGGAGAGACCCAGTACTTC	CAGHNSGGAGETQYF
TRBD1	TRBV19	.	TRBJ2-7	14	TGTGCCAGTAGTTCTGGGACAGGGGCTAGAGAGCAGTACTTC	CASSSGTGAREQYF
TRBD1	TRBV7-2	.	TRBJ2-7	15	TGTGCCAGCAGCTACGGACAGGGGGCGGGCTACGAGCAGTACTTC	CASSYGQGAGYEQYF
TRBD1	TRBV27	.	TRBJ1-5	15	TGTGCCAGCAGTTTGCAACAGGGGTCAGATCAGCCCCAGCATTTT	CASSLQQGSDQPQHF
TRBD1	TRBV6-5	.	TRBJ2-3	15	TGTGCCAGCAAAATTGGACAGGGGGCCCAAGATACGCAGTATTTT	CASKIGQGAQDTQYF
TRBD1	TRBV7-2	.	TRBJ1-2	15	TGTGCCAGCAGCCCCCTGGACAGGGGAGACTATGGCTACACCTTC	CASSPLDRGDYGYTF
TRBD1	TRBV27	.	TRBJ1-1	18	TGTGCCAGCAGAAAAAGGGACAGGGGGCTAATCATGAACACTGAAGCTTTCTTT	CASRKRDRGLIMNTEAFF
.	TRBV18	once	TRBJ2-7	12	TGTGCCAGCTCTCCGACCCCCTGGGAGCAGTACTTC	CASSPTPWEQYF
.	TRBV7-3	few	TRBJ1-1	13	TGTGCCAGCAGCTTACACTTGAACACTGAAGCTTTCTTT	CASSLHLNTEAFF
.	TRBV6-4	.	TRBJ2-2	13	TGTGCCAGCGCAATGAAGAACACCGGGGAGCTGTTTTTT	CASAMKNTGELFF
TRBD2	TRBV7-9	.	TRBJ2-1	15	TGTGCCAGCAGCGGCGCTAGCGGGGGGGTAAATGAGCAGTTCTTC	CASSGASGGVNEQFF
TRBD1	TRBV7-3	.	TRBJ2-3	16	TGTGCCAGCAGCTTGGGACAGGCTCGGGGCACAGATACGCAGTATTTT	CASSLGQARGTDTQYF
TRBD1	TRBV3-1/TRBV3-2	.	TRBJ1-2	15	TGTGCCAGCAGGTCCCTGGACAGGGTAAACTATGGCTACACCTTC	CASRSLDRVNYGYTF
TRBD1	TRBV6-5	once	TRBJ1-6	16	TGTGCCAGCAGTTACGCCCGGCAGGGGGATCATTCACCCCTCCACTTT	CASSYARQGDHSPLHF
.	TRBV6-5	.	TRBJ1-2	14	TGTGCCAGCAGCCCCCCGGGGGTTCAGGGCGGCTACACCTTC	CASSPPGVQGGYTF
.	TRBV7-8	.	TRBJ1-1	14	TGTGCCAGCGCTGCTAGGGGCGCGGGCACTGAAGCTTTCTTT	CASAARGAGTEAFF
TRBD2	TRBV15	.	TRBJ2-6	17	TGTGCCACCAGCAGCCCTGGGGGGGTCTCTGGGGCCAACGTCCTGACTTTC	CATSSPGGVSGANVLTF
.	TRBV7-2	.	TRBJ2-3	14	TGTGCCAGCAGCTTAACGTTTAGCACAGATACGCAGTATTTT	CASSLTFSTDTQYF
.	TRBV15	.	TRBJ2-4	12	TGTGCCACCAGGACCAGGGGTGGTTTCCAGTACTTC	CATRTRGGFQYF
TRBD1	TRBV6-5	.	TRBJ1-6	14	TGTGCCAGCAGTAATGGACAGGGCACTTCACCCCTCCACTTT	CASSNGQGTSPLHF
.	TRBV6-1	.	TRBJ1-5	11	TGTGCCAGCAGTAGCAATCAGCCCCAGCATTTT	CASSSNQPQHF
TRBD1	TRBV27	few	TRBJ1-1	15	TGTGCCAGCAGCCACGCTGACAGGGTGGAAACTGAAGCTTTCTTT	CASSHADRVETEAFF
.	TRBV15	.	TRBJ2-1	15	TGTGCCACCAGCAGCCCCAAGGGGGGTGCCCATGAGCAGTTCTTC	CATSSPKGGAHEQFF
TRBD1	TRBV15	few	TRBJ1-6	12	TGTGCCACCGGGACAGTCCGTGGACCCCTCCACTTT	CATGTVRGPLHF
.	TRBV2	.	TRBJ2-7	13	TGTGCCAGCAAGGTCGGTTCCAAGTACGAGCAGTACTTC	CASKVGSKYEQYF
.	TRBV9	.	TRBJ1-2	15	TGTGCCAGCAGCGTAGAGGGCAGGGTTAACTATGGCTACACCTTC	CASSVEGRVNYGYTF
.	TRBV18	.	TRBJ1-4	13	TGTGCCAGCTCAACAAGACAGGATGAAAAACTGTTTTTT	CASSTRQDEKLFF
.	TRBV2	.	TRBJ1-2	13	TGTGCCAGCAGTGAAATCGGACAGTATGGCTACACCTTC	CASSEIGQYGYTF
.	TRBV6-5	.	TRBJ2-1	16	TGTGCCAGCAGTTACTCAACCGGGACAACCATCAATGAGCAGTTCTTC	CASSYSTGTTINEQFF
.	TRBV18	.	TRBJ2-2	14	TGTGCCAGCTCACCAGTGACCAACACCGGGGAGCTGTTTTTT	CASSPVTNTGELFF
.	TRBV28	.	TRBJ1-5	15	TGTGCCAGCAGTTTATTCGGATACACCAATCAGCCCCAGCATTTT	CASSLFGYTNQPQHF
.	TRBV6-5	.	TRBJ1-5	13	TGTGCCAGCAGTTACAGGGGCAATCAGCCCCAGCATTTT	CASSYRGNQPQHF
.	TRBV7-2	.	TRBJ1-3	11	TGTGCCAGCAGCCCTCAGTACACCATATATTTT	CASSPQYTIYF
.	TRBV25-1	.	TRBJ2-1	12	TGTGCCAGCAGTGTAAACTACAATGAGCAGTTCTTC	CASSVNYNEQFF
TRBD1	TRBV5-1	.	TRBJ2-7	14	TGCGCCAGCAGCGTACAGGGGGCATCCTACGAGCAGTACTTC	CASSVQGASYEQYF
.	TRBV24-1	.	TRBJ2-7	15	TGTGCCACCAGTGATCCATCGACAGTGCCGTACGTGCAGTACTTC	CATSDPSTVPYVQYF
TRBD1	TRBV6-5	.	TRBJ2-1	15	TGTGCCAGCAGATCCGGGACAGGGGGCAAAAATGAGCAGTTCTTC	CASRSGTGGKNEQFF
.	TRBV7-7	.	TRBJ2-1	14	TGTGCTAGCAGCCTAGGTAACGGGGTCGATGAGCAGTTCTTC	CASSLGNGVDEQFF
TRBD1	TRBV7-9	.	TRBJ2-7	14	TGTGCCAGCAGCGATAGGACAGGGGGCTACGAGCAGTACTTC	CASSDRTGGYEQYF
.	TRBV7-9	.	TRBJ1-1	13	TGTGCCAGCAGGCTGGGGGGGAACACTGAAGCTTTCTTT	CASRLGGNTEAFF
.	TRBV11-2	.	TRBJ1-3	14	TGTGCCAGCAGCCACAGTAGCTCTGGAAACACCATATATTTT	CASSHSSSGNTIYF
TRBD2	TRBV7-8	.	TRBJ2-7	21	TGTGCCAGCAGCTCCCCGCTGGGGGGGCGGAGGCCGGGGGGGCCCTTCTACGAGCAGTACTTC	CASSSPLGGRRPGGPFYEQYF
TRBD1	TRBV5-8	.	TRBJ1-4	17	TGTGCCAGCAGAACCGGACAGGGAGCTTTAACTAATGAAAAACTGTTTTTT	CASRTGQGALTNEKLFF
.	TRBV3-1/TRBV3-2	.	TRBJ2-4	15	TGTGCCAGCAGCCAAGGGGACAACGACAAAAACATTCAGTACTTC	CASSQGDNDKNIQYF
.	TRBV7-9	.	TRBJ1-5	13	TGTGCCAGCAGCCGCCTGGAGGGTCAGCCCCAGCATTTT	CASSRLEGQPQHF